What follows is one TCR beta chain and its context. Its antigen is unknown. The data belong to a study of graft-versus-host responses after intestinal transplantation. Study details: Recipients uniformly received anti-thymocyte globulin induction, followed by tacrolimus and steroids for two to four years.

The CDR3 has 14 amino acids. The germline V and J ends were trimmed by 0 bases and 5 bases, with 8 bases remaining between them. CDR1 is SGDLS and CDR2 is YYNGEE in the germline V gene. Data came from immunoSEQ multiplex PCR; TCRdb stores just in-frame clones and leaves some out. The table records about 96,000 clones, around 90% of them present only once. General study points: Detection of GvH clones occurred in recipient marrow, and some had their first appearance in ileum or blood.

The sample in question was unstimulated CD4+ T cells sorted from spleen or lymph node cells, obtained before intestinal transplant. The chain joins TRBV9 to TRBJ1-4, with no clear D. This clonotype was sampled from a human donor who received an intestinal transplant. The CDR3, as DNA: TGTGCCAGCAGCGTAGGTCAGAAGAATGAAAAACTGTTTTTT. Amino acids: CASSVGQKNEKLFF.